The clone carrying this T cell receptor (beta chain) was detected only a few times. The CDR3 is 13 amino acids. Germline assignment: CDR1 SQVTM and CDR2 ANQGSEA. Trimming took 6 bases from V and 0 from J; bases not matched to a gene: 3. This record comes from a study of T cells in Graves' hyperthyroidism and ophthalmopathy. PBMCs were obtained from about 9 ml fresh peripheral blood. Amplified regions were TCR beta CDR3 sequences from RNA transcripts. A set of HTBI primers served as the primers for a first-round RT-PCR of the TCR CDR3. TCRdb reanalysed the multiplex PCR reads using MiXCR and keeps one entry per CDR3 protein. Of hundreds of thousands of distinct CDR3 sequences in the sample, 14% were seen once.

The sequence was obtained from a woman under 30 with Graves' hyperthyroidism. The genes are TRBV29-1 and TRBJ1-1; the match to TRBD1 covers 8 bases. The sample comprised blood. The CDR3: CSVRRGLNTEAFF. DNA for the CDR3: TGCAGCGTACGCAGGGGGCTGAACACTGAAGCTTTCTTT.